This section outlines one T cell receptor (beta chain) sequence together with its context. The table lists this clone with a count of one. Its binding antigen is unknown. Qualities for individual bases were not recorded, and no much larger clone is one base off. From the germline V gene, CDR1 is SGHRS and CDR2 is YFSETQ. The CDR3 holds 14 amino acids from the cysteine to the phenylalanine. Only CDR3 DNA is held: 42 bases, read in frame from base 1. The trim is 4 bases for V and 5 bases for J, with a gap of 13 bases between the germline ends. The sample comes from a study of cytomegalovirus exposure and HLA in healthy donors (dated by TCRdb to the late 2010s). Notes on the research overall: According to an earlier analysis of around 600 of the donors, 150 million to 200 million T cells yielded roughly 100 million unique TCR beta sequences and 276 Gb of sequence data. The genetic ancestry cluster associated with self-reported Caucasian donors included 81% of the roughly 390 genotyped donors. A handful of DR-DQ haplotypes were handled as single units for association and clustering because linkage in the cohort was strong. In a later genetic analysis, genome-wide SNP genotypes for about 65% of the roughly 700 donors were used, and that subset was treated as a discovery cohort. To predict cytomegalovirus infection status, the study brought together high-throughput TCR immunosequencing, statistical association of individual TCRs with disease status, and machine learning. An early release that covered about 600 HLA-typed donors contained approximately 300 gigabases of sequencing data and some 87 million unique TCR sequences. Donor age, sex, ethnicity and CMV serostatus were compiled together with the repertoire data. The T cell repertoires of under 750 subjects were profiled by immunosequencing and related to cytomegalovirus serostatus. Typing coverage varied by locus: roughly 629-640 donors for A, B, C, DRB1 and DQB1; more than 500 for DQA1; approximately 570 for DPA1; 450 to 480 for DPB1. In an earlier analysis of about 590 of the donors, high-throughput TCR beta sequencing was used to judge whether each TCR beta V gene segment behaved as functional or pseudogenic. On average, approximately 250,000 unique TCR beta nucleotide sequences were sequenced per donor among roughly 430 genotyped donors of the cohort, with roughly a sixth of those sequences being non-productive. Along with the approximately 700-subject first cohort, a separate validation cohort of over a hundred different subjects was used. A later analysis re-examined previously published TCR beta repertoires from several hundred donors and added high-resolution HLA genotyping to investigate patterns of TCR occurrence. Rather than drawing on any new phenotypic data, the later analysis identified candidate immune exposures from TCR beta sequences and the way those sequences occurred across donors. Class I and class II HLA loci were covered by the typing at four-digit resolution. Every repertoire in the discovery cohort had been generated on one and the same sequencing platform. The study aimed to test whether cataloging public T cell receptors could reveal signatures of past pathogen exposure.

Paper-wide results and their limitations: A later analysis reported that several top co-occurrence clusters appeared linked to parvovirus B19, influenza, CMV and Epstein-Barr virus. The authors suggested that the approach could potentially be generalized to other disease states and immunological phenotypes. A further reported finding was that TCR beta sequences accurately predicted the HLA-A and HLA-B alleles for most subjects in the first cohort. The 87-base-pair reads could not distinguish some IMGT-functional V segments, including TRBV6-2 and TRBV6-3, so those segments were excluded. A group of highly shared sequence variants was considered likely to be a technical artifact of the sequencing pipeline. An earlier analysis of some 560 of the donors showed that most TCR beta V segments appeared in productive rearrangements either about 87% or about 30% of the time, which broadly matched IMGT annotations. Correlated functional status among segregating V segments might be attributable to linkage disequilibrium, but an unknown experimental factor could not be ruled out. According to a later analysis, TCR association rates differed among HLA loci, with DRB1 alleles showing the most associated TCRs and HLA-C alleles showing the fewest. When HLA alleles, especially DR and DQ, strongly co-occurred, attributing TCR associations to individual alleles was difficult. A later genetic analysis associated a missense DCLRE1C variant with V-gene and J-gene trimming of TCR beta chains, and an independent cohort replicated the association. A later genetic analysis reported fewer N-insertions in productive TCRs among donors in an Asian-associated ancestry cluster than the roughly 620-donor mean. For the cohort, immune exposure information was limited to CMV serostatus. Seventeen rarely observed V segments, including chromosome 9 orphons, were excluded from the earlier analysis of just under 600 of the donors because counts were too low. Compared with equally common non-associated chains, HLA-associated TCR beta chains in a later analysis were more clonally expanded and had lower generation probabilities. Sequencing depth was assumed to be roughly uniform across donors in the presence/absence analyses, though that assumption may not hold. Three of the identified cytomegalovirus-associated TCR beta chains were confirmed in vitro to be specific for cytomegalovirus antigens. Cytomegalovirus status was reported to be diagnosed by the classifier with high specificity and sensitivity in both the original and validation cohorts. The study gave a list of about 170 TCR beta chains associated with cytomegalovirus. According to a later analysis, most CMV-associated TCR beta chains appeared to be HLA-restricted, and the HLA associations seemed to be driven largely by CMV exposure. Because HLA typing was unavailable for some donors at each locus, only the typed subset was used in association tests. Only TCR beta chains were sequenced in this cohort, and the absence of alpha or paired-chain data limited detectable features. In a later analysis, some 18,000 TCR beta sequences were associated with specific HLA alleles at a false discovery rate of 0.05. Most TCR sequences were observed very rarely across donors, whereas some public TCRs were present in many individuals.

Library preparation used the immunoSEQ multiplex PCR assay. A mixture of 60 forward primers for TCR Vbeta segments and 13 reverse primers for TCR Jbeta segments was used in the multiplex PCR. A multiplex PCR assay on genomic DNA amplified the CDR3 region of rearranged TCR beta genes. Amplified TCR beta libraries were sequenced as 87-base-pair reads on the Illumina HiSeq System. Under the source paper's analysis protocol: A later analysis tallied 75 million to 85 million unique TCR beta chains across the 610 or so repertoires, and some 10 million of those chains were shared by two or more donors. Raw reads were error-corrected and collapsed into unique sequences by a nearest-neighbor algorithm in which closely related sequences were merged to remove PCR and sequencing errors. CDR3 sequences were aligned to IMGT reference sequences to assign V, D and J gene segments. For a sequence to be retained, a match of at least six nucleotides to both a V gene segment and a J gene segment was required. A rearrangement was called productive if the CDR3 had no stop codons and remained in frame with V and J, and every other rearrangement was called non-productive. CDR3 was defined according to IMGT convention as the region running from the second conserved V-encoded cysteine to the conserved J-encoded phenylalanine. The earlier analysis of about 590 of the donors excluded sequences that lacked an unambiguous match to a single V gene segment. An earlier analysis of about 590 of the donors classified V segments as functional when productive rearrangements were above 56.7% and as segregating when the standard deviation between donors was above 5%. A statistical classification framework was built for diagnosing cytomegalovirus status from the catalog of TCR beta chain sequences. V and J gene assignment, in a later analysis, came from comparing TCR nucleotide sequences with IMGT/GENE-DB human TR gene sequences. Using the TCRdist pipeline, a later analysis assigned CDR3 sequences along with most-parsimonious VDJ recombination scenarios. In a later analysis, each TCR beta chain was defined by its CDR3 amino acid sequence together with its V-gene family, and reads without a unique V-gene family were excluded. In a later analysis, a few hundred highly shared, low-generation-probability nucleotide sequences were removed to address suspected cross-contamination and a sequencing artifact. A later analysis calculated a clonal expansion index for each public chain from normalized within-repertoire ranks of inferred template counts. Generation probabilities in a later analysis came from a VDJ recombination model fitted to out-of-frame rearrangements, and those results were checked against IGoR. In a later analysis, hypergeometric tests were used to score TCR-TCR, TCR-HLA and TCR-CMV co-occurrence, with a repertoire-size bias correction applied to TCR pairs. To estimate false discovery rates, a later analysis permuted the HLA or CMV assignments 20 times. A later analysis grouped co-occurring TCRs with DBSCAN, adding TCRdist sequence similarity when clustering within HLA-allele-positive subsets. For co-occurrence clustering, repertoires with fewer than 30,000 or more than 120,000 public chains were excluded, along with five repertoires with anomalous nucleotide sharing. The immuneACCESS repertoire file appears here via TCRdb, limited to in-frame rearrangements. These files lack a portion of the clones; in checked studies, under half of the deficit traces to unresolved V genes, and the cause of the others is not known. Clone size and V and J calls were adopted from that table, with D and trimming inferred from the DNA. Here the sample has 180,000 or so clones; approximately 85% occur a single time. Roughly 10% of the sample is held by the ten biggest clonotypes.

In total, approximately 610 healthy bone marrow donors made up the cohort. All cohort members were sampled while nominally healthy, although unrecorded immune exposures were likely present. The donor was CMV seropositive and belonged to the group of a few hundred seropositive cohort members. A peripheral blood sample was collected from each donor, and TCR beta sequencing was performed on peripheral blood mononuclear cells. Genomic DNA was extracted from the blood cell samples with the Qiagen DNeasy Blood Extraction Kit. The sequence was obtained from a man between 18 and 29 years old in good health and CMV-seropositive. The chain was built from TRBV5-1 and TRBJ2-1; TRBD2 is possibly the D segment (6 matching bases). Sequenced input: PBMCs. The CDR3 reads CASSPGAQNNEQFF. The DNA is as follows: TGCGCCAGCAGCCCGGGAGCGCAAAACAATGAGCAGTTCTTC.